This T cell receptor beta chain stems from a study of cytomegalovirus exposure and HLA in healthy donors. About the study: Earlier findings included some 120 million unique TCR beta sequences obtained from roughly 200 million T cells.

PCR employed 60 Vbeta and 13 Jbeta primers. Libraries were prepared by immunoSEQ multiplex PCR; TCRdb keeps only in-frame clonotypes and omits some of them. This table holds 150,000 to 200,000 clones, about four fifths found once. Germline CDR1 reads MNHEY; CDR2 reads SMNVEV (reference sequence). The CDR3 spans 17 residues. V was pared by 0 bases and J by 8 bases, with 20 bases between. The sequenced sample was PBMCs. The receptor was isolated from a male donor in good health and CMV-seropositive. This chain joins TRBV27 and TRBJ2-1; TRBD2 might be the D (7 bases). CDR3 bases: TGTGCCAGCAGTTTATCAGGGGGGGGGCGCCCGGGTGATGAGCAGTTCTTC. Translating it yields CASSLSGGGRPGDEQFF.